The present entry profiles one T cell receptor beta chain with its context. Its specific antigen is unknown. No clone much larger than this one lies a single base away; base qualities are absent. The CDR3 covers 18 residues, taking in both the cysteine and the phenylalanine. Only CDR3 DNA is held: 54 bases, read in frame from base 1. At the junction V is shortened by 4 bases and J by 0 bases, with 16 bases in between. The CDR1 and CDR2 encoded by the germline V gene (reference sequence) are LGHDT and YNNKEL. This specimen belongs to a study of regulatory T cells in long-lasting Graves disease (dated by TCRdb to 2020 to 2022). For the study in its entirety: Newly diagnosed Graves' disease patients had taken antithyroid drugs for less than 3 months. Peripheral blood TCR sequencing and RNA sequencing compared persistent Graves' disease patients with newly diagnosed Graves' disease patients. The study was conducted in China and was registered as a clinical trial. A total of roughly 35 samples were covered by TCR sequencing, comprising approximately 13 persistent and about 20 newly diagnosed Graves' disease patients.

The library was prepared using multiplex PCR. Instrument on record: Illumina HiSeq 4000. To build TCR beta libraries, CDR3 regions were amplified by Arm-PCR using iRepertoire HTBI primers. Gel purification was performed on PCR products prior to sequencing. In the original analysis: A total of around 66 TRBV and more than twelve TRBJ segments were identified across samples and were used for gene usage analysis of CDR3 amino acid clonotypes. COPE and FqMerger were used to merge filtered high-quality paired reads into contigs. BLAST was used to align contigs to IMGT TRBV, TRBD and TRBJ reference genes, and CDR3 was defined according to IMGT. Clonotypes above 0.1% frequency were classified as highly expanded clones. Shannon entropy served as the measure of repertoire diversity, while the Gini coefficient captured V-J evenness. Public clonotypes were defined as clonotypes shared by more than one individual. TCRdb trimmed the raw reads at Q25, called clones with MiXCR and kept productive beta chains. Rows with a matching CDR3 protein are joined into one entry that keeps the most common DNA and genes. Clone size and V and J calls follow TCRdb, not the original study. This sample gives a few hundred thousand distinct CDR3 sequences in total; more than 15% of them show up just once. The ten largest clones add up to roughly 15% of the sample.

The time point label of this sample denotes: newly diagnosed GD, antithyroid drugs for less than 3 months. For both TCR sequencing and RNA sequencing, RNA was extracted from PBMCs in TRIzol. The diagnosis of Graves' disease was made according to American Thyroid Association guidelines. Patients for the study were recruited at an endocrinology department in Xi'an, China. Each patient gave roughly 8.4 milliliters of peripheral blood, collected in an EDTA anticoagulant tube. Ficoll Paque Plus density gradient separation was used to isolate PBMCs, and no additional T cell sorting was done. RNA quality was checked with an Agilent 2100 Bioanalyzer and agarose gel, and concentration with a NanoDrop 2000. Points the paper makes about the study in general: As a limitation, the authors acknowledged that the small sample size may reduce accuracy. The study examined only peripheral blood because the primary lesion, thyroid tissue, could not be accessed. TRBV28, TRBJ1-2 and TRBJ2-5 were preferentially used in persistent disease, while TRBV20-1 and TRBJ2-1 were favored in newly diagnosed disease. Sequencing and analysis were restricted to the TCR beta chain. Persistent Graves' disease patients showed lower TCR Shannon entropy and fewer highly expanded clones than newly diagnosed patients, suggesting clonal expansion. More public clonotypes were shared among persistent patients (under 3,000) than among newly diagnosed patients (966).

These sequences were also reported in another study, on T cells in Graves' hyperthyroidism and ophthalmopathy. The second study reports: Stable Graves' hyperthyroidism was defined as no progression to ophthalmopathy during 18 months of follow-up. Hyperthyroidism patients were newly diagnosed, with disease duration under 2 months, and aged 18 to 65 years. Any patient with an uncontrolled infection, another autoimmune disease, pregnancy or lactation was excluded. Diagnoses relied on clinical symptoms, serum thyroxine and TRAb, thyroid ultrasound and orbital computed tomography. The first round of RT-PCR for the TCR CDR3 was performed with the HTBI primer set and the Qiagen OneStep RT-PCR kit. Most expanded thyroid clonotypes (frequency above 0.001) were also detected in blood, a finding suggesting that blood repertoires may reflect thyroid immune responses. In cross-validation, a model built on a 13 V-J signature told ophthalmopathy apart from stable hyperthyroidism with 87.88% sensitivity and about 81% specificity, and in testing the same model reached 80%/75%. During validation, the model predicted progression to ophthalmopathy a median of approximately 7 months ahead of onset, with almost 71% sensitivity and about 72% specificity. TCR V-J signatures able to tell the groups apart were searched for in a discovery cohort of 90 to 100 patients, of whom about 40 had Graves' ophthalmopathy and 55 to 65 had stable Graves' hyperthyroidism. Prospective prediction of ophthalmopathy was tested in an independent validation cohort consisting of some 18 hyperthyroidism patients and around 16 patients who later progressed to ophthalmopathy. The roughly 94 discovery patients were randomly divided into training and test sets at a 7:3 ratio. The study also compared thyroid tissue and blood T-cell repertoires from five or six Graves' hyperthyroidism patients. After blood sampling, hyperthyroidism patients were treated with methimazole at a starting dose of 30 mg daily, and ophthalmopathy patients were treated with high-dose intravenous methylprednisolone. A second multiplex PCR round built the libraries, followed by size selection and purification. Sequencing of the libraries was done on an Illumina HiSeq2000 using paired-end 100 bp reads. SOAPnuke was used to process the raw data, throwing out any read that contained adapters or uncalled bases, had a mean Phred below 15, or lacked an exact constant-primer or identifier match. COPE v1.2.5 was used to merge high-quality paired reads, and clonotypes were defined as unique nucleotide sequences. MiTCR v1.1 was used to align clonotypes to the IMGT TRBV, TRBD and TRBJ reference segments. Only V-J combinations with frequency above 0.0001, covering 99% to 99.2% of repertoires, were analysed. The TCS score was defined as the ratio of F50 (clonal expansion) to E x V (chaos), calculated using BLOSUM62-based TCRdist between CDR3 peptides within each V-J. Welch's t-statistics and random forest reduced roughly 530 V-J features to about 13, which were used in a naive Bayes classifier (R e1071). Sample size was not statistically predetermined, and blinding of investigators to group allocation was not performed. The paper describes TCR Vbeta CDR3 sequencing of 135 peripheral blood samples, made up of roughly 45 ophthalmopathy patients, some 76 hyperthyroidism patients and roughly 17 progressor patients.

Sequencing used peripheral blood mononuclear cells (PBMCs), obtained at new diagnosis, from a patient treated with antithyroid drugs. The receptor comes from a woman in her thirties with Graves disease. Donor details come from another sample of the same person, matched by shared clones. The sequence joins TRBV3-1 to TRBJ2-6; the D gene is possibly TRBD1 or TRBD2, with 5 bases matching each. In nucleotide form, the sequence is TGTGCCAGCAGCCTCCTCGGGGCAGCCAACTCTGGGGCCAACGTCCTGACTTTC. Its coded protein is CASSLLGAANSGANVLTF.